What follows are 19 T cell receptor beta chains derived from one specimen sequenced in a study of blood T cells in healthy people across ages. A J-beta primer mix and a sample-barcoded 5' primer were used in a second PCR of about 7 to 12 cycles. MiXCR, run by TCRdb on the 5' RACE reads, gives a single entry per CDR3 protein. The sample includes 1.4 million to 1.5 million distinct CDR3 sequences, 42% of them seen just once. Sequenced sample: blood. Receptors were obtained from a woman aged 18-29 years in good health.

V usage is TRBV20-1 and J usage is TRBJ2-5; 7 nucleotides align to TRBD1. Germline-derived CDR1 and CDR2 are DFQATT and SNEGSKA (reference sequence). After removal of 3 bases from V and 11 bases from J, the junction contained 18 bases not matched to a gene. There are 15 residues in the CDR3. CDR3 in amino acids: CSARDSGTDYNEQYF. The CDR3 DNA follows: TGCAGTGCTAGGGACTCCGGGACAGATTACAATGAGCAGTACTTC.

The chain combines TRBV2 with TRBJ1-6; D is perhaps TRBD1 (5 bases). The CDR3 loop spans 15 amino acids. Germline lookup yields CDR1 SNHLY and CDR2 FYNNEI. V lost 6 bases and J 5 bases, leaving 14 bases between the germline ends. CDR3 in DNA: TGTGCCAGCAGACAGGAAAGTACAAATAATTCACCCCTCCACTTT. It encodes CASRQESTNNSPLHF.

The rearrangement uses TRBV20-1 and TRBJ2-1; the D gene is possibly TRBD2 (7 bases). Germline CDR1 and CDR2: DFQATT and SNEGSKA (reference sequence). Trimming removed 6 bases from V and 8 bases from J, with 23 bases in between. The length of the CDR3 is 15 residues. The CDR3: CSAPRGGGIRDEQFF. DNA for the CDR3: TGCAGTGCCCCCAGAGGGGGGGGAATTCGGGATGAGCAGTTCTTC.

The chain joins TRBV28 to TRBJ2-7; 9 nucleotides align to TRBD2. CDR1 MDHEN and CDR2 SYDVKM come from the germline V gene. The V gene end was trimmed by 4 bases and the J gene end by 6 bases; junction bases not matched to a gene: 10. The length of the CDR3 is 15 residues. The CDR3 region is CASSSAGGGILEQYF. CDR3 nucleotides: TGTGCCAGCAGTTCGGCGGGAGGGGGCATCCTCGAGCAGTACTTC. Using reference TRBV28 and TRBJ2-7 for the parts outside the CDR3, the full variable domain is DVKVTQSSRYLVKRTGEKVFLECVQDMDHENMFWYRQDPGLGLRLIYFSYDVKMKEKGDIPEGYSVSREKKERFSLILESASTNQTSMYLCASSSAGGGILEQYFGPGTRLTVT.

This clonotype has a count of ten or more. The chain couples TRBV7-9 to TRBJ2-7, with D unresolved. V was cut by 5 bases and J by 3 bases, with 8 bases left in between. Looked up from germline, CDR1 is SEHNR and CDR2 is FQNEAQ (reference sequence). The CDR3 extends over 12 amino acids. CDR3 region: CASSRDGYEQYF. The CDR3 DNA reads TGTGCCAGCAGCAGAGACGGCTACGAGCAGTACTTC.

The chain has TRBV9 and TRBJ2-3, with D perhaps TRBD1 (6 bases). V was shortened by 3 bases and J by 4 bases, with 12 bases between the two germline ends. Germline CDR1 SGDLS, CDR2 YYNGEE. The CDR3 sequence is 14 residues long. As DNA, the CDR3 is TGTGCCAGCAGCGCCCGACAGGCTCCAGATACGCAGTATTTT. The encoded protein is CASSARQAPDTQYF.

This clonotype was counted a single time. The gene calls are TRBV20-1 and TRBJ2-5; 9 nucleotides agree with TRBD2. Germline V gives CDR1 DFQATT, CDR2 SNEGSKA (reference sequence). With V trimmed by 3 bases and J by 11 bases, 16 bases remained unmatched. This CDR3 contains 15 residues. The CDR3 loop is CSASRASGTPGEQYF. CDR3 coding DNA: TGCAGTGCTAGTCGGGCTAGCGGGACTCCCGGTGAGCAGTACTTC.

The CDR3 region is CASSFGLAGLDTQYF. The CDR3 DNA reads as TGTGCCAGCAGTTTCGGACTAGCGGGATTGGATACGCAGTATTTT. J is TRBJ2-3 and V is TRBV27, with 12 bases aligning to TRBD2. CDR1 is MNHEY, CDR2 SMNVEV, per germline (reference sequence). The CDR3 is made up of 15 amino acids. The V segment lost 3 bases and the J segment 6 bases; nucleotides outside the gene matches: 4.

V is TRBV20-1 and J is TRBJ2-1, with no clear D. V was cut by 0 bases and J by 8 bases, with 14 bases left in between. This CDR3 is built from 14 residues. Germline values: CDR1 DFQATT, CDR2 SNEGSKA (reference sequence). The CDR3 DNA is TGCAGTGCTAGAGATGTTAGCCAGTTCGATGAGCAGTTCTTC. Translated: CSARDVSQFDEQFF.

The chain recombines TRBV27 with TRBJ1-6; maybe TRBD1 (6 bases). This CDR3 spans 15 amino acids. Trimming took 5 bases from V and 10 from J, leaving 18 bases between them. The germline CDR1 and CDR2 sequences are MNHEY and SMNVEV (reference sequence). Here the CDR3 reads CASSGLGGSRSPLHF. The CDR3 bases are TGTGCCAGCAGTGGCCTTGGGGGCTCTCGGTCACCCCTCCACTTT.

V and J are TRBV28 and TRBJ1-2; weak D call: TRBD1 (5 bases). Germline-derived CDR1 and CDR2 are MDHEN and SYDVKM. Trimming stripped 5 bases from V and 2 bases from J, with 12 bases between. This CDR3 contains 14 residues. The CDR3 DNA is TGTGCCAGCAGTCCAGAGACAGTAAACTATGGCTACACCTTC. It yields the protein CASSPETVNYGYTF.

For the CDR3, the DNA is TGTGCCAGCAGCTTGGCCAGACTAGGCGGGGAGTACAATGAGCAGTTCTTC. Amino acids: CASSLARLGGEYNEQFF. The V and J genes are TRBV7-9 and TRBJ2-1, with D perhaps matching TRBD2 (6 bases). Germline V gene lookup returns CDR1 SEHNR and CDR2 FQNEAQ (reference sequence). The V and J ends lost 3 bases and 4 bases respectively, with 19 bases between them. The CDR3 has 17 residues.

This rearrangement joins TRBV9 to TRBJ2-3, with TRBD2 matching 11 bases. With V trimmed by 3 bases and J by 1 base, 4 bases remained unmatched. The CDR3 has 16 amino acids. Germline V gene lookup returns CDR1 SGDLS and CDR2 YYNGEE. CDR3 in amino acids: CASSDLSGGGTDTQYF. CDR3 DNA sequence: TGTGCCAGCAGCGACCTTAGCGGGGGGGGCACAGATACGCAGTATTTT.

The J gene is TRBJ2-2, the V gene TRBV6-2 or TRBV6-3; 9 bases fit TRBD2. This CDR3 spans 15 amino acids. J lost 6 bases, V lost 6 bases, and 8 bases had no gene match. Germline CDR1 MNHEY, CDR2 SVGEGT. CDR3: CASRSGGRASGELFF. In nucleotides, the CDR3 is TGTGCCAGCAGATCTGGCGGGAGGGCCTCCGGGGAGCTGTTTTTT.

J is TRBJ1-2 and V is TRBV6-2 or TRBV6-3; no clear D. V was pared by 5 bases and J by 8 bases, with 15 bases between. Germline loops: CDR1 MNHEY, CDR2 SVGEGT. CDR3 length: 13 amino acids. The CDR3 spells CASSLPTLRGYTF. CDR3 nucleotide sequence: TGTGCCAGCAGTCTTCCCACTCTCCGGGGCTACACCTTC.

This clonotype showed up just a few times. The rearrangement links TRBV18 to TRBJ2-7; D is uncertain. The V and J ends lost 3 bases and 2 bases respectively, with 8 bases between them. The CDR3 has 13 residues. Looked up from germline, CDR1 is KGHSH and CDR2 is LQKENI. The CDR3 nucleotides are TGTGCCAGCTCACCCCCTAACACCTACGAGCAGTACTTC. This translates into CASSPPNTYEQYF.

V gene TRBV12-3 or TRBV12-4 combines with J gene TRBJ1-5, with TRBD1 as a possible D gene (5 bases). V was cut by 5 bases and J by 6 bases, with 14 bases left in between. The CDR3 is 14 amino acids. The CDR3 loop is CASSPDGGGQPQHF. The DNA for the CDR3 is TGTGCCAGCAGTCCGGACGGGGGAGGTCAGCCCCAGCATTTT.

This clonotype was counted between two and nine times. The chain couples TRBV15 to TRBJ2-1, with 10 bases identical to TRBD1. Germline assignment: CDR1 LNHNV and CDR2 YYDKDF (reference sequence). Unmatched junction bases numbered 13, after V lost 5 bases and J lost 9 bases. The CDR3 is 16 residues long. The CDR3 coding sequence is TGTGCCACCAGCGGAAACCGGGACAGGGGAGAAGGTGAGCAGTTCTTC. The encoded protein is CATSGNRDRGEGEQFF.

This clonotype has only a few counts. This chain links TRBV12-3 or TRBV12-4 with TRBJ1-1, with unresolved D. The CDR3 runs to 14 residues. V was trimmed by 6 bases and J by 1 base, leaving 12 bases between them. In DNA, the CDR3 is TGTGCCAGCAGCCCGCATGGGCCGAACACTGAAGCTTTCTTT. It translates to CASSPHGPNTEAFF.